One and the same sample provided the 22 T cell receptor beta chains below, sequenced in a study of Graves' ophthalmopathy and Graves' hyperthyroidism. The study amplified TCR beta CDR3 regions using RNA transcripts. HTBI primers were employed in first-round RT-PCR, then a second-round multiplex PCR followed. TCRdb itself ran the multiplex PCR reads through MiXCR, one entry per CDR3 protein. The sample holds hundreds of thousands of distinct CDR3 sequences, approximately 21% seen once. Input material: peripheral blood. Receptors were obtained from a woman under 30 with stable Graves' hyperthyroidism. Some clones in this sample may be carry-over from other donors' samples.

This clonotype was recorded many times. The CDR3 here is CASSALGAGNTGELFF. In nucleotides, the CDR3 is TGTGCCAGTAGTGCGCTCGGGGCAGGTAACACCGGGGAGCTGTTTTTT. The V call is TRBV19, the J call TRBJ2-2; D tentatively reads TRBD1 or TRBD2 (5 bases each). Germline loops: CDR1 LNHDA, CDR2 SQIVND (reference sequence). This CDR3 region has 16 residues. The ends were cut back, 5 bases at V and 2 bases at J, with 15 bases in the middle.

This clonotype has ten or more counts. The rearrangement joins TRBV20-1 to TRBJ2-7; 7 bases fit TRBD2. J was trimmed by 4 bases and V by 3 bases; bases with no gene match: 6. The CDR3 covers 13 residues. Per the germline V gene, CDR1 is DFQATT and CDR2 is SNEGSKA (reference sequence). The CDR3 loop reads CSARGGSDYEQYF. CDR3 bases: TGCAGTGCTAGGGGCGGGAGTGATTACGAGCAGTACTTC.

CDR3 in amino acids: CASSFAASEQYF. The CDR3 nucleotides read TGTGCCAGCAGCTTCGCGGCCAGCGAGCAGTACTTC. The chain is built from TRBV7-2 and TRBJ2-7; D remains ambiguous. The CDR3 has 12 amino acids. The germline V gene encodes CDR1 SGHTA and CDR2 FQGNSA. V was trimmed by 3 bases and J by 6 bases, leaving 9 bases between them.

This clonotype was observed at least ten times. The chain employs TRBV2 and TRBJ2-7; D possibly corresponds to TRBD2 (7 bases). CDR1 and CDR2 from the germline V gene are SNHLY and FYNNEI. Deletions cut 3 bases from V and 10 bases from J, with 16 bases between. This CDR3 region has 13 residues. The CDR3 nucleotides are TGTGCCAGCAGTGAGGGGGGGGCGGAACTACAGTACTTC. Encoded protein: CASSEGGAELQYF.

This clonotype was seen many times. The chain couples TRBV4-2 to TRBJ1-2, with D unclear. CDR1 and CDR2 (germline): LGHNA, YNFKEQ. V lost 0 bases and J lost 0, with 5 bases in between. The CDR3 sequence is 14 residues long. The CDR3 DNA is TGTGCCAGCAGCCAAGACACCTCTAACTATGGCTACACCTTC. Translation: CASSQDTSNYGYTF.

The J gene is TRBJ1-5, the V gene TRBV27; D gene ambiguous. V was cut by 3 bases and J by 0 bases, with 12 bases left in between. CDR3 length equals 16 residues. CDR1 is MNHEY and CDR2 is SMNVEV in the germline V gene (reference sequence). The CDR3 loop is CASSLQAFASNQPQHF. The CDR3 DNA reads TGTGCCAGCAGTTTGCAAGCTTTCGCTAGCAATCAGCCCCAGCATTTT.

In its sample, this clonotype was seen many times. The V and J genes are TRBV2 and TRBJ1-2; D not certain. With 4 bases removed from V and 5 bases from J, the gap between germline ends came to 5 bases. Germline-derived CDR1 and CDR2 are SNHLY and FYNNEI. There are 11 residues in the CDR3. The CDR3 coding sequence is TGTGCCAGCAGTGTTTCTTATGGCTACACCTTC. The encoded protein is CASSVSYGYTF.

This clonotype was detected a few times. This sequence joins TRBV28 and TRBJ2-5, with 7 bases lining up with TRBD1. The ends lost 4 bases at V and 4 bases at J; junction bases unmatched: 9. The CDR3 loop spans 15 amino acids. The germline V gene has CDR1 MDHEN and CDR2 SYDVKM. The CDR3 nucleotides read TGTGCCAGCAGTTACAAGACAGGGATCTCAGAGACCCAGTACTTC. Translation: CASSYKTGISETQYF.

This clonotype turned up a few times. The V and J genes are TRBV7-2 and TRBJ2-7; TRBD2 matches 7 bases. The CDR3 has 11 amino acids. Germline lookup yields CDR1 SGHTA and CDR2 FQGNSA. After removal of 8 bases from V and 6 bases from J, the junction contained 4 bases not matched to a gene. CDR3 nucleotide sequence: TGTGCCAGCCTACGGGGGGTCGAGCAGTACTTC. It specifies CASLRGVEQYF.

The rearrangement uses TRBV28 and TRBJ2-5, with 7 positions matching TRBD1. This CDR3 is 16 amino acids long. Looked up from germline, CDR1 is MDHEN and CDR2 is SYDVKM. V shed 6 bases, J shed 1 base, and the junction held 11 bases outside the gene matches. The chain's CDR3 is CASRSIGGTAQETQYF. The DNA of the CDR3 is TGTGCCAGCAGATCTATCGGTGGGACAGCCCAAGAGACCCAGTACTTC.

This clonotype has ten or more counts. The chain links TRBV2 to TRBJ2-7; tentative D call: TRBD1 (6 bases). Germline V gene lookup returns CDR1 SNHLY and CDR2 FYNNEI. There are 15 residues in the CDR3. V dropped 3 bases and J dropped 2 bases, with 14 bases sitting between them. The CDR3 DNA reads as TGTGCCAGCAGTGAGTGGACAGCGGCAACCTACGAGCAGTACTTC. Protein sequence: CASSEWTAATYEQYF.

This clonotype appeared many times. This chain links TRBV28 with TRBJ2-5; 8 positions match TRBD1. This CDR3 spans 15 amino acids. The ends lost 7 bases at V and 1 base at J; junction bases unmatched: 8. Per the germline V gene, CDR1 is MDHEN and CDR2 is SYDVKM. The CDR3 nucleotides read TGTGCCAGCAAGAACAGGGGGAGCGGCCAAGAGACCCAGTACTTC. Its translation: CASKNRGSGQETQYF.

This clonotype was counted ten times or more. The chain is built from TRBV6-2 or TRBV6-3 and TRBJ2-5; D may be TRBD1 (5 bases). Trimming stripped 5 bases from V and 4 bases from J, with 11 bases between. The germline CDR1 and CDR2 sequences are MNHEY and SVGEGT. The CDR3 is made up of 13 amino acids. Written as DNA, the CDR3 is TGTGCCAGCAGTAGGTTTGGGGCAGAGACCCAGTACTTC. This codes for CASSRFGAETQYF.

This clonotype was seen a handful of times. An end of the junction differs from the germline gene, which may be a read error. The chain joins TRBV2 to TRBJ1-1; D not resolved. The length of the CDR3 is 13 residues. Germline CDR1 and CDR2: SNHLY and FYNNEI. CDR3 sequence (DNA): TGTGCCAGCAGTGACCTTCTGAATACTGAAGCTTTCTTT. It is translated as CASSDLLNTEAFF.

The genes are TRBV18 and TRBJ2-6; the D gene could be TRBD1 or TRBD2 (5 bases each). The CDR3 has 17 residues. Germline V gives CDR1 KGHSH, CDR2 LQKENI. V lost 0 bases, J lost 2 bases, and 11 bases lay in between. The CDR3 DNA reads TGTGCCAGCTCACCACCTCGGGAAGGGGCTGGGGCCAACGTCCTGACTTTC. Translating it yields CASSPPREGAGANVLTF.

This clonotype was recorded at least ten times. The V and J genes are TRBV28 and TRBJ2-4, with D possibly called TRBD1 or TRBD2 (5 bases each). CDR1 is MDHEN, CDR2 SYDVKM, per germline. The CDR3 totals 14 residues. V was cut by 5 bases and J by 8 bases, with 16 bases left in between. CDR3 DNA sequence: TGTGCCAGCAGTCCGATGGGACGCCCAGACATTCAGTACTTC. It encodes CASSPMGRPDIQYF.

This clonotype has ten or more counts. CDR3 sequence reads: CASSPQDRAYEQYF. Here the CDR3 DNA reads TGTGCCAGCAGCCCACAGGACAGGGCCTACGAGCAGTACTTC. This sequence joins TRBV7-8 and TRBJ2-7; TRBD1 aligns across 8 bases. CDR3 length: 14 amino acids. V dropped 5 bases and J dropped 2; count of bases not matched to a gene: 5. CDR1 and CDR2 (germline): SGHVS, FQNEAQ.

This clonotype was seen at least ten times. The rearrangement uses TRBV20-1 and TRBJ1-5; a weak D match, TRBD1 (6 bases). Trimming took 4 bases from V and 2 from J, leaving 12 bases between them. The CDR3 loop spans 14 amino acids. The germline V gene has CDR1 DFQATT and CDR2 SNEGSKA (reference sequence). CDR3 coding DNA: TGCAGTGCTACCCTACAGGGCGGCAATCAGCCCCAGCATTTT. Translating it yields CSATLQGGNQPQHF.

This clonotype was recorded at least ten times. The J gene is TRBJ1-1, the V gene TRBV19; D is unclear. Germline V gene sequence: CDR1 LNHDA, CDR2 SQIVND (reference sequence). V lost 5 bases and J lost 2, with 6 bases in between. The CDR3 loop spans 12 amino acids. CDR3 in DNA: TGTGCCAGTAGTTGGATAAACACTGAAGCTTTCTTT. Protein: CASSWINTEAFF.

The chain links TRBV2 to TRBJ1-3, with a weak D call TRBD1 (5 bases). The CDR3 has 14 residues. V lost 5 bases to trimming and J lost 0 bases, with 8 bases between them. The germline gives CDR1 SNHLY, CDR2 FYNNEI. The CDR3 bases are TGTGCCAGCAGTTGGGGGGTCTCTGGAAACACCATATATTTT. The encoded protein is CASSWGVSGNTIYF.

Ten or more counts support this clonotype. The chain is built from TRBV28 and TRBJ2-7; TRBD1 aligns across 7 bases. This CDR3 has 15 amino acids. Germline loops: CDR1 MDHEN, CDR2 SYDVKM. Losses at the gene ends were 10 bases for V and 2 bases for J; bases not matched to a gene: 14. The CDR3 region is CATSGTGTVTYEQYF. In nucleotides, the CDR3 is TGTGCCACCTCCGGCACCGGGACAGTCACCTACGAGCAGTACTTC.

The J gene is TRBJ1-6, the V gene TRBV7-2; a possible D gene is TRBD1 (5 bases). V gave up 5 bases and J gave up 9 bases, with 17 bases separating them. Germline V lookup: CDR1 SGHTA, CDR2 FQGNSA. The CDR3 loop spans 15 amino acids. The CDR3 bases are TGTGCCAGCAGCGAGGCCGGGACGAAGAGTTCACCCCTCCACTTT. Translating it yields CASSEAGTKSSPLHF.